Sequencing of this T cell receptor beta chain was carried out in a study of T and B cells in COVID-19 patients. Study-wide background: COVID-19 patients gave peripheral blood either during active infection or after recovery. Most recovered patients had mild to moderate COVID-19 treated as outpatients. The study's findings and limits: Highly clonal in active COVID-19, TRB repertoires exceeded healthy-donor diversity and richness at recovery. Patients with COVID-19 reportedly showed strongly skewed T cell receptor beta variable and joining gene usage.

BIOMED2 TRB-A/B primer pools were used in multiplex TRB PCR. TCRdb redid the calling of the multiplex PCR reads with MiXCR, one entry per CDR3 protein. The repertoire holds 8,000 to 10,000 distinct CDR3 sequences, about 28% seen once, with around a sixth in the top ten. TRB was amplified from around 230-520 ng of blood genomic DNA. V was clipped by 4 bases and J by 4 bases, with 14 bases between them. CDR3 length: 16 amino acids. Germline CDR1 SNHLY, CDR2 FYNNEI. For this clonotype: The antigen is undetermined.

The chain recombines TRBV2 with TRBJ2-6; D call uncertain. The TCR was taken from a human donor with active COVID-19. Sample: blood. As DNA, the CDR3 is TGTGCCAGCAGTGGCACCGGCCTAGGGGGGGCCAACGTCCTGACTTTC. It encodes CASSGTGLGGANVLTF. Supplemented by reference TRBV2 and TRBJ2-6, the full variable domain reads EPEVTQTPSHQVTQMGQEVILRCVPISNHLYFYWYRQILGQKVEFLVSFYNNEISEKSEIFDDQFSVERPDGSNFTLKIRSTKLEDSAMYFCASSGTGLGGANVLTFGAGSRLTVL.